This TCR beta chain came from a study of cytomegalovirus exposure and HLA in healthy donors. Study results and limitations: Using a false discovery rate of 0.05, a later analysis showed that approximately 17,000 TCR beta sequences were associated with HLA alleles.

The table lists this clone with a count of one. Antigen unknown. Germline V lookup: CDR1 SGDLS, CDR2 YYNGEE. V lost 0 bases and J lost 3, with 10 bases in between. This CDR3 has 14 residues. PCR employed 60 Vbeta and 13 Jbeta primers. Only in-frame clones appear in the TCRdb table, and some are missing; sequencing was by immunoSEQ multiplex PCR. The sample consists of approximately 120,000 clones, around four fifths of them appearing once. The sequencing sample was made of PBMCs. The clonotype comes from a man aged 25 to 40 in good health and CMV-seropositive. The V gene is TRBV9, the J gene TRBJ2-7, with D perhaps TRBD2 (5 bases). CDR3: CASSVDASSYEQYF. The CDR3 region has the DNA TGTGCCAGCAGCGTAGACGCTAGCAGCTACGAGCAGTACTTC.